This T cell receptor beta chain is from a study of blood T cells in healthy people across ages. A second about 6 to 12 cycle PCR used barcoded and J-beta primers. TCRdb independently ran MiXCR on the 5' RACE reads; one entry per CDR3 protein. The table includes 2 million or so distinct CDR3 sequences, 49% detected once. Study-wide results and caveats: Long-lived donors had more naive CD4+ cells and higher diversity than aged donors.

This clonotype appeared a single time. Its antigen is undetermined. The V segment lost 8 bases and the J segment 4 bases; nucleotides outside the gene matches: 10. This CDR3 region has 14 residues. From germline, CDR1 is SQVTM and CDR2 ANQGSEA. The receptor comes from a woman aged 40 to 49 in good health. The V gene is TRBV29-1, the J gene TRBJ2-5; 10 nucleotides agree with TRBD1. Sequenced sample: blood. The CDR3 here is CSMPGTGVGETQYF. DNA of the CDR3: TGCAGCATGCCAGGGACAGGGGTTGGAGAGACCCAGTACTTC.